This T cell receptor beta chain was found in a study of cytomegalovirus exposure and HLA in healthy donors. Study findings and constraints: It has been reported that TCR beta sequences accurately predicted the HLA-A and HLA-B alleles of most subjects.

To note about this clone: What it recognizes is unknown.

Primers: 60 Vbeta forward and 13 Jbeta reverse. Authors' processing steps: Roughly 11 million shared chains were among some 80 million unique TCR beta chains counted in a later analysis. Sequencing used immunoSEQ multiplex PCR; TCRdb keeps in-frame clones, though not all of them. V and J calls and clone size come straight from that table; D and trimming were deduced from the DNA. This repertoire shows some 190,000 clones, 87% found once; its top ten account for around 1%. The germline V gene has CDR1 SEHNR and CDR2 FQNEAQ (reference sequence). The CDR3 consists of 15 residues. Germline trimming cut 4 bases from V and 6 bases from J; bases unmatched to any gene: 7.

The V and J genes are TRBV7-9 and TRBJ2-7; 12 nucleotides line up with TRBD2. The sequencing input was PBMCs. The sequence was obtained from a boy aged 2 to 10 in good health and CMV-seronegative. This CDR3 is CASSYRLAGEGEQYF. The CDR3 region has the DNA TGTGCCAGCAGCTACCGACTAGCGGGAGAGGGCGAGCAGTACTTC.